This entry lists 25 T cell receptor beta chains sequenced from one sample in a study of blood T cell repertoires in COVID-19 (dated by TCRdb to about 2020). The library came from the immunoSEQ multiplex PCR assay. TCRdb took over this immuneACCESS table, retaining in-frame rearrangements with V and J assigned. Such tables are incomplete; in checked studies, under half of the missing clones stem from an unresolved V gene, and the remainder is unexplained. Present in this sample are roughly 70,000 clones, 75% to 90% of which were seen just once. The ten largest clonotypes hold under 6.5% of the sample. The specimen was peripheral blood. The receptors were sampled from a man between 45 and 60 years old with active COVID-19.

The chain joins TRBV9 to TRBJ2-1; 10 nucleotides line up with TRBD2. The CDR3 is 15 residues long. V lost 4 bases and J lost 5; bases outside the gene matches: 6. In germline, CDR1 is SGDLS, CDR2 YYNGEE. CDR3 DNA: TGTGCCAGCAGCCCTAGCGGGAGTTACGACAATGAGCAGTTCTTC. It is translated as CASSPSGSYDNEQFF.

J is TRBJ1-2 and V is TRBV29-1, with 9 bases that match TRBD1. V trimming: 1 base; J trimming: 6 bases; junction bases outside the gene matches: 3. The CDR3 spans 13 residues. The germline V gene encodes CDR1 SQVTM and CDR2 ANQGSEA. CDR3 nucleotides: TGCAGCGTTGAAGGAGGGACAGGGAATGGCTACACCTTC. It yields the protein CSVEGGTGNGYTF.

The chain carries TRBV11-3 and TRBJ2-3; D unresolved. The CDR3 is 18 amino acids. CDR1 is SGHNT and CDR2 is YENEEA in the germline V gene. The V end was cut by 0 bases, the J end by 0 bases, with 16 bases between. The CDR3 reads CASSLDGFQFSSTDTQYF. The DNA of the CDR3 is TGTGCCAGCAGCTTAGATGGTTTCCAGTTTTCTAGCACAGATACGCAGTATTTT. The full variable domain, its missing parts supplied by reference TRBV11-3 and TRBJ2-3, is EAGVVQSPRYKIIEKKQPVAFWCNPISGHNTLYWYLQNLGQGPELLIRYENEEAVDDSQLPKDRFSAERLKGVDSTLKIQPAELGDSAVYLCASSLDGFQFSSTDTQYFGPGTRLTVL.

The chain uses TRBV9 and TRBJ1-6; 7 bases fit TRBD1. The CDR3 length is 15 residues. Unmatched junction bases numbered 6, after V lost 0 bases and J lost 9 bases. The germline V gene has CDR1 SGDLS and CDR2 YYNGEE. CDR3 sequence (DNA): TGTGCCAGCAGCGTAGATGAGGGGGCGATTTCACCCCTCCACTTT. Translating gives CASSVDEGAISPLHF. The variable domain in full, with the rest retrieved from reference TRBV9 and TRBJ1-6, is DSGVTQTPKHLITATGQRVTLRCSPRSGDLSVYWYQQSLDQGLQFLIQYYNGEERAKGNILERFSAQQFPDLHSELNLSSLELGDSALYFCASSVDEGAISPLHFGNGTRLTVT.

The chain combines TRBV10-1 with TRBJ2-1; D is possibly TRBD2 (6 bases). CDR3 size: 17 residues. Germline V gene data show CDR1 as WNHNN and CDR2 as SYGVQD (reference sequence). V lost 3 bases to trimming and J lost 2 bases, with 17 bases between them. CDR3 residues: CASSEYPVVAAYNEQFF. The DNA for the CDR3 is TGCGCCAGCAGTGAATATCCGGTGGTAGCGGCCTACAATGAGCAGTTCTTC.

The rearrangement joins TRBV29-1 to TRBJ2-7; TRBD1 agrees at 8 bases. The CDR3 totals 13 residues. Trimming cost V 6 bases and J 2 bases; bases outside gene matches: 6. Germline CDR1 reads SQVTM; CDR2 reads ANQGSEA. The CDR3, as DNA: TGCAGCGTCGTAACAGGGGGAGCCTACGAGCAGTACTTC. Its protein is CSVVTGGAYEQYF.

The chain combines TRBV12-3 or TRBV12-4 with TRBJ2-7; possible D gene TRBD1, 5 bases. The CDR3 has 13 amino acids. The V gene lost 3 bases and the J gene lost 3 bases, with 9 bases spanning the gap. CDR3 amino acids: CASSFRTSYEQYF. The CDR3 DNA reads TGTGCCAGCAGTTTCCGGACAAGCTACGAGCAGTACTTC.

This chain uses TRBV19 with TRBJ1-5; D is perhaps TRBD1 (5 bases). This CDR3 has 14 residues. Germline CDR1 LNHDA, CDR2 SQIVND (reference sequence). The germline V and J ends were trimmed by 4 bases and 10 bases, with 17 bases remaining between them. CDR3: CASSKSGISEPQHF. The CDR3 DNA reads TGTGCCAGTAGTAAATCAGGGATCTCGGAACCCCAGCATTTT.

The chain employs TRBV6-5 and TRBJ1-2; D remains unclear. CDR1 and CDR2 (germline): MNHEY, SVGAGI. Trimming pared 5 bases from V and 0 bases from J, leaving 13 bases between. The CDR3 loop spans 15 amino acids. The CDR3 coding sequence is TGTGCCAGCAGTACCTTTGGCCCCTCTAACTATGGCTACACCTTC. Protein product: CASSTFGPSNYGYTF.

CDR3 loop: CASKRGGNNEKLFF. The CDR3 region has the DNA TGTGCCAGCAAGAGGGGGGGGAATAATGAAAAACTGTTTTTT. This chain joins TRBV11-3 and TRBJ1-4; a weak D match, TRBD1 (6 bases). Trimming pared 7 bases from V and 4 bases from J, leaving 13 bases between. Germline V gene sequence: CDR1 SGHNT, CDR2 YENEEA. The CDR3 totals 14 residues.

The V and J genes are TRBV7-9 and TRBJ2-1, with 8 bases identical to TRBD2. Germline CDR1 and CDR2: SEHNR and FQNEAQ (reference sequence). This CDR3 region has 16 residues. J was trimmed by 5 bases and V by 5 bases; bases with no gene match: 11. The DNA of the CDR3 is TGTGCCAGCAGCCGCACAACGACTAGCGAGGACAATGAGCAGTTCTTC. Translating it yields CASSRTTTSEDNEQFF.

The rearrangement uses TRBV7-9 and TRBJ2-1; D is uncertain. Trimming left V 1 base short and J 5 bases short, with 15 bases between. The germline V gene encodes CDR1 SEHNR and CDR2 FQNEAQ (reference sequence). This CDR3 spans 16 amino acids. CDR3: CASSLGGLTPNNEQFF. DNA of the CDR3: TGTGCCAGCAGCTTAGGTGGCCTCACGCCCAACAATGAGCAGTTCTTC.

The chain uses TRBV11-2 and TRBJ1-2; no reliable D call. The germline gives CDR1 SGHAT, CDR2 FQNNGV. V gave up 5 bases and J gave up 0 bases, with 13 bases separating them. This CDR3 has 15 amino acids. This CDR3 is CASSPQMATNYGYTF. The CDR3 DNA follows: TGTGCCAGCAGCCCACAGATGGCCACTAACTATGGCTACACCTTC. Based on the CDR3 plus reference TRBV11-2 and TRBJ1-2, the full variable domain is EAGVAQSPRYKIIEKRQSVAFWCNPISGHATLYWYQQILGQGPKLLIQFQNNGVVDDSQLPKDRFSAERLKGVDSTLKIQPAKLEDSAVYLCASSPQMATNYGYTFGSGTRLTVV.

The genes are TRBV6-6 and TRBJ2-3, with D perhaps matching TRBD2 (5 bases). Trimming cost V 0 bases and J 11 bases, with 15 bases left between them. Germline V gene sequence: CDR1 MNHNY, CDR2 SVGAGI (reference sequence). This CDR3 is 14 amino acids long. The CDR3 loop is CASSYSDRGYGQYF. The CDR3 DNA reads TGTGCCAGCAGTTACTCGGATCGGGGATATGGGCAGTATTTT.

The chain carries TRBV10-2 and TRBJ2-7, with D tentatively TRBD2 (6 bases). Germline V gives CDR1 WSHSY, CDR2 SAAADI. The CDR3 is made up of 12 amino acids. V was shortened by 4 bases and J by 4 bases, with 8 bases between the two germline ends. The CDR3 nucleotides are TGCGCCAGCAGTGCGGCGGGGTACGAGCAGTACTTC. Its translation: CASSAAGYEQYF.

This rearrangement joins TRBV5-8 to TRBJ1-1, with 7 bases that match TRBD1. The junction had 14 bases not matched to a gene; V was cut back by 6 bases and J by 3 bases. There are 16 residues in the CDR3. CDR1 and CDR2 (germline): SGHTS, YDEGEE. This CDR3 reads CASNVNRGFAHTEAFF. CDR3 DNA sequence: TGTGCCAGCAACGTAAACAGGGGCTTCGCCCACACTGAAGCTTTCTTT.

In its sample, this clone was seen once. The rearrangement links TRBV18 to TRBJ2-1, with D perhaps TRBD1 (6 bases). This CDR3 has 13 amino acids. V was cut by 5 bases and J by 4 bases, with 9 bases left in between. Germline lookup yields CDR1 KGHSH and CDR2 LQKENI. DNA for the CDR3: TGTGCCAGCTCAGACAGGAGGTACAATGAGCAGTTCTTC. Its translation is CASSDRRYNEQFF.

The V and J genes are TRBV5-6 and TRBJ1-2; weak D call: TRBD1 (6 bases). Germline values: CDR1 SGHDT, CDR2 YYEEEE. The CDR3 covers 15 residues. The V gene lost 6 bases and the J gene lost 4 bases, with 19 bases spanning the gap. The CDR3 bases are TGTGCCAGCACCCCCAGCGCGGGGGCTACCTATGGCTACACCTTC. It specifies CASTPSAGATYGYTF.

The chain couples TRBV7-6 to TRBJ1-1; 9 bases map to TRBD1. Germline-derived CDR1 and CDR2 are SGHVS and FNYEAQ. The V and J ends lost 5 bases and 0 bases, in that order; junction bases with no gene match: 10. This CDR3 contains 17 residues. CDR3 protein: CASSLGTGLRMNTEAFF. CDR3 in DNA: TGTGCCAGCAGCCTTGGGACAGGGTTGAGAATGAACACTGAAGCTTTCTTT.

Only one count was recorded for this clone. The chain couples TRBV6-2 or TRBV6-3 to TRBJ2-7; 12 nucleotides line up with TRBD2. This CDR3 contains 16 residues. Trimming at V came to 5 bases and at J to 0 bases, leaving 5 bases not matched to a gene. CDR1 is MNHEY, CDR2 SVGEGT, per germline. The CDR3 sequence: CASSAQTSGSSYEQYF. The CDR3 DNA reads TGTGCCAGCAGTGCACAGACTAGCGGGAGCTCCTACGAGCAGTACTTC.

The chain is built from TRBV6-2 or TRBV6-3 and TRBJ2-5; tentatively, D is TRBD2 (6 bases). V lost 0 bases to trimming and J lost 10 bases, with 9 bases between them. This CDR3 comprises 12 residues. CDR1 is MNHEY and CDR2 is SVGEGT in the germline V gene. The DNA of the CDR3 is TGTGCCAGCAGTTACTCGACGGAGGGCCAGTACTTC. This encodes CASSYSTEGQYF.

This clone was seen once. The J gene is TRBJ2-3, the V gene TRBV13; tentatively, D is TRBD2 (6 bases). Looked up from germline, CDR1 is PRHDT and CDR2 is FYEKMQ (reference sequence). V lost 5 bases and J 2 bases, leaving 11 bases between the germline ends. This CDR3 contains 14 residues. The DNA of the CDR3 is TGTGCCAGCAGCACTCCACTAGCCACAGATACGCAGTATTTT. Protein sequence: CASSTPLATDTQYF. Together with reference TRBV13 and TRBJ2-3, the CDR3 gives the full variable domain: AAGVIQSPRHLIKEKRETATLKCYPIPRHDTVYWYQQGPGQDPQFLISFYEKMQSDKGSIPDRFSAQQFSDYHSELNMSSLELGDSALYFCASSTPLATDTQYFGPGTRLTVL.

The chain joins TRBV24-1 to TRBJ1-2, with no clear D. The length of the CDR3 is 15 residues. The V and J ends lost 5 bases and 6 bases respectively, with 18 bases between them. Germline assignment: CDR1 KGHDR and CDR2 SFDVKD. The CDR3 DNA is TGTGCCACCAGTGCGGCTCCCCGGTCCGCGGATGGCTACACCTTC. It is translated as CATSAAPRSADGYTF.

The V gene is TRBV19, the J gene TRBJ1-4, with D unresolved. CDR3 length: 15 amino acids. V lost 7 bases and J lost 7, with 19 bases in between. Germline V gene sequence: CDR1 LNHDA, CDR2 SQIVND (reference sequence). The CDR3 DNA sequence: TGTGCCAGTACCAAGCGTGGGAGTGGTGGTGAAAAACTGTTTTTT. This translates into CASTKRGSGGEKLFF.

The genes are TRBV6-5 and TRBJ1-1; 7 positions match TRBD1. The germline V gene has CDR1 MNHEY and CDR2 SVGAGI. CDR3 length equals 13 residues. V shed 6 bases, J shed 4 bases, and the junction held 5 bases outside the gene matches. The CDR3 DNA reads as TGTGCCAGCAGACAGACAGGGACCACTGAAGCTTTCTTT. It yields the protein CASRQTGTTEAFF.